Each of the 13 T cell receptor beta chains below was sequenced from the same sample in a study of tumor-infiltrating lymphocytes in primary liver carcinoma. cDNA specific to TCR beta was made from 500 to 650 ng of total RNA, with a constant-region primer employed for priming. Amplification in three nested multiplex PCR rounds with slightly modified ARM-PCR gave rise to TCR beta libraries. For 10 cycles apiece, the opening two PCR rounds ran with TRBV1-TRBV30 forward primers and a C-beta reverse primer. TCRdb ran MiXCR on the multiplex PCR reads and lists one entry per CDR3 protein. Altogether about 64,000 distinct CDR3 sequences are present, 71% being singletons, with the ten largest covering less than 45%. Both RNA and DNA were isolated together from about 20-30 mg of bulk tissue that had not been sorted. The specimen was liver tumor tissue from sampling region 4. Indicated subset: tumor region T4, right-lateral pole. The receptor source for this set is a man aged 35 to 55 with primary liver carcinoma and hepatitis B virus infection.

Notes on this clonotype: Just one base apart from a much larger clone, this may be a read error. The chain joins TRBV21-1 to TRBJ2-2; the table names TRBD1, a call not compared with the DNA. TRBV21-1 counts as a pseudogene. The CDR3 covers 14 residues. The CDR3 sequence: CASNKHGPAGELFF. The CDR3 DNA reads as TGTGCCAGCAACAAACATGGCCCGGCCGGGGAGCTGTTTTTT.

To note about this clonotype: Since the CDR3 does not end with the conserved phenylalanine or tryptophan, this likely comes from a read error. The chain recombines TRBV5-4 with TRBJ1-1; D remains unclear. V was cut by 0 bases and J by 2 bases, with 8 bases left in between. Germline-derived CDR1 and CDR2 are SGHNT and YYREEE (reference sequence). The CDR3 extends over 14 amino acids. CDR3: CASSLVTENTEAFS. CDR3 nucleotides: TGTGCCAGCAGCTTGGTGACGGAAAACACTGAAGCTTTCTCT.

Note on this clonotype: This may be a read error: a much more frequent sequence differs by one nucleotide. No DNA is shown, since the ends of the CDR3 on it are uncertain; the CDR3 is the one TCRdb lists. The chain couples TRBV6-2 or TRBV6-3 to TRBJ2-7; the D call of TRBD1 is as the table states it, not checked on the DNA. In germline, CDR1 is MNHEY, CDR2 SVGEGT. The CDR3 length equals 17 residues, ends included. This CDR3 reads CASSYWGAGTEDYEHYF.

To note about this clonotype: One base away lies a much larger clone, so this may be a sequencing read error. This chain uses TRBV28 with TRBJ1-6; the match to TRBD1 covers 12 bases. V gave up 5 bases and J gave up 7 bases; unmatched junction bases: 9. Germline V gene sequence: CDR1 MDHEN, CDR2 SYDVKM. This CDR3 has 17 residues. CDR3 coding DNA: TGTGCCAGCAGTGTCCAGGGACAGGGGGCTCTGAATTCACCCCTCCACTTT. Amino acid sequence: CASSVQGQGALNSPLHF.

About this clonotype: A much larger clone lies one base from this, so it may be a read error. V gene TRBV11-3 combines with J gene TRBJ2-5, with TRBD2 identical over 12 bases. The germline V gene encodes CDR1 SGHNT and CDR2 YENEEA. CDR3 length equals 16 residues. With 5 bases clipped from V and 9 bases from J, the junction kept 13 bases outside the gene matches. The CDR3 coding sequence is TGTGCCAGCAGCACAGTGACTAGCGGGAGCGGGGAGGCCCAGTACTTC. Protein sequence: CASSTVTSGSGEAQYF.

This clonotype was seen repeatedly, ten times or more. The junction does not match germline at one end; this may be a read error. For the CDR3, the DNA is TGTGCCAGCGGTTACAGGGGGACGGCCTCCTACAATGAGCAGTTCTTC. This translates into CASGYRGTASYNEQFF. The V and J genes are TRBV6-2 or TRBV6-3 and TRBJ2-1, with 8 nucleotides matching TRBD1. This CDR3 is 16 amino acids long. The V gene's germline CDR1 is MNHEY and CDR2 SVGEGT.

Worth noting for this clonotype: The CDR3 carries no conserved terminal phenylalanine or tryptophan, so it likely arises from a read error. The rearrangement links TRBV28 to TRBJ1-2; no definite D call. CDR1 and CDR2 from the germline V gene are MDHEN and SYDVKM. The CDR3 totals 13 residues. The CDR3 nucleotides read TGTGCCATCAGTTTAATGGTCAGCTATGGCTACACCTTA. As protein: CAISLMVSYGYTL.

This rearrangement joins TRBV7-9 to TRBJ2-7; unclear D gene. CDR1 SEHNR and CDR2 FQNEAQ come from the germline V gene (reference sequence). The CDR3 is made up of 12 amino acids. V lost 8 bases and J lost 7, with 15 bases in between. The CDR3, as DNA: TGTGCCAGCCCCTTGGGCTTGTCTGAGCAGTACTTC. Translated: CASPLGLSEQYF.

With respect to this clonotype: Its ends do not fully match the called genes, so a read error is possible. This rearrangement joins TRBV11-2 to TRBJ2-2; TRBD1 is a possible D gene (7 bases). CDR1 and CDR2 (germline): SGHAT, FQNNGV. The CDR3 covers 17 residues. CDR3 bases: TGTGCCAGCAGCGTAGCATTAGGAGGGACGAACACAGGGGAACTGTTTTTT. Translated: CASSVALGGTNTGELFF.

Note on this clonotype: This sequence may be a read error, since a much larger clone differs from it by one base. The rearrangement joins TRBV29-1 to TRBJ1-2; D remains ambiguous. Trimming stripped 4 bases from V and 3 bases from J, with 12 bases between. The CDR3 is 13 residues long. From germline, CDR1 is SQVTM and CDR2 ANQGSEA. CDR3 nucleotide sequence: TGCAGCGTTGCCGCGGACGGATACTATGGCTACACCTTC. It translates to CSVAADGYYGYTF.

To note about this clonotype: This may be a read error: a much more frequent sequence differs by one nucleotide. Here the CDR3 DNA reads TGCAGAGTTGAAGGGCAGGGGAACACTGAAGCTTTCTTT. Translated, it gives CRVEGQGNTEAFF. V usage is TRBV29-1 and J usage is TRBJ1-1; D is perhaps TRBD1 (5 bases). The CDR3 contains 13 residues. Germline values: CDR1 SQVTM, CDR2 ANQGSEA.

As regards this clonotype: A junction end diverges from the germline sequence, so it may reflect a read error. The chain links TRBV5-1 to TRBJ2-6; a weak D match, TRBD1 (5 bases). This CDR3 contains 15 residues. Looked up from germline, CDR1 is SGHRS and CDR2 is YFSETQ. CDR3 amino acids: CASSAGHCGANVLTF. CDR3 DNA: TGCGCCAGCAGCGCCGGACATTGTGGGGCCAACGTCCTGACTTTT.

The chain has TRBV5-6 and TRBJ2-7; no clear D gene. Germline-derived CDR1 and CDR2 are SGHDT and YYEEEE. The CDR3 spans 12 residues. CDR3 nucleotide sequence: TGTGCTGGCAGCTCTGCAGGCTACGAGCAGTACTTC. Its translation is CAGSSAGYEQYF.